The clone carrying this T cell receptor beta chain was counted a single time. No antigen is known for it. Using viral peptide pools, the ViraFEST assay grew out antigen-specific CD4+ T cells prior to sequencing. Investigators separated out CD4+ T cells once approximately 11 days of culture had passed. Two-dose BNT162b2 or mRNA-1273 vaccination was given to participants. Wells containing roughly 1.8 million PBMC each were cultured with about 9 IU/ml IL-2 and 8.5 to 10 ug/ml peptides. Half of the medium was exchanged for IL-2 medium on both days 3 and 7. These data originate in a study of vaccination effects on CD4 cells after COVID-19. Method: immunoSEQ multiplex PCR; TCRdb's copy keeps in-frame clones and lacks some. The table records more than 60,000 clones, roughly 81% of them present only once. The origin of this receptor is a human donor who received a COVID-19 vaccine. Here the sequenced sample was CD4+ T cells from PBMCs cultured with HCoV-229E spike peptides, taken after COVID-19 vaccination.

In nucleotides, the CDR3 is TGTGCCAGCCGCCCTAGTGCAGGGACCACTGAAGCTTTCTTT. Its translation: CASRPSAGTTEAFF. The rearrangement links TRBV6-2 or TRBV6-3 to TRBJ1-1; D possibly corresponds to TRBD1 (5 bases). Between the trimmed V and J ends, which lost 8 bases and 4 bases, there was a span of 17 bases. Per the germline V gene, CDR1 is MNHEY and CDR2 is SVGEGT. The CDR3 consists of 14 residues.